These T cell receptor beta chains were read from a single sample in a study of cytomegalovirus exposure and HLA in healthy donors. Assay used: immunoSEQ multiplex PCR; TCRdb lists only in-frame clones, some missing. This specimen shows approximately 43,000 clones; the ten leading clones hold less than 2%. Sequenced material: PBMCs. The receptors here all came from a young woman in good health and CMV-seronegative. Both conserved end residues are trimmed from each CDR3. Each record gives: V gene, CDR3 protein.

v_call: TRBV30
cdr3_aa: AWSEISGTRNLYEQY

v_call: TRBV6-6
cdr3_aa: ASSYQGELVNEQF

v_call: TRBV14
cdr3_aa: ASSQDWVREEQF

v_call: TRBV27
cdr3_aa: ASSQGYGYT

v_call: TRBV7-8
cdr3_aa: ASSLNSGNEQF

v_call: TRBV7-8
cdr3_aa: ASSLGPVEEAF

v_call: TRBV27
cdr3_aa: ASCRGGEAF

v_call: TRBV18
cdr3_aa: ASSPPTPTYEQY

v_call: TRBV19
cdr3_aa: ASSPGTELNYGYT

v_call: TRBV27
cdr3_aa: ASSSSRSSLYNEQF

v_call: TRBV25-1
cdr3_aa: ASSRPSGSSYNEQF

v_call: TRBV5-1
cdr3_aa: ASSLSQGYTGELF

v_call: TRBV5-1
cdr3_aa: ASSSTGDNTEAF

v_call: TRBV4-2
cdr3_aa: ASSPVRGRAVKNTEAF